This T cell receptor beta chain is from a study of cytomegalovirus exposure and HLA in healthy donors. The study's findings and limits: A subsequent analysis found that TCR clusters from the first cohort also tended to co-occur in the roughly 120 validation repertoires, with about 93% of cluster scores above 0. Generally TCR sequences proved uncommon, though certain public TCRs appeared in numerous donors.

The CDR3 loop spans 16 amino acids. The germline CDR1 and CDR2 sequences are SEHNR and FQNEAQ (reference sequence). Trimming took off 5 bases at V and 1 base at J, with 15 bases between the two ends. Repertoires were generated with immunoSEQ multiplex PCR, while TCRdb's copy carries only in-frame clones and drops some. Of about 65,000 clones detected, 85% to 95% appear once; the ten largest clones hold about 4.4%. As for this clone: Antigen specificity is unknown.

The sample was PBMCs. V gene TRBV7-9 combines with J gene TRBJ2-1; perhaps TRBD2 as D (5 bases). This TCR derives from a young man in good health and CMV-seropositive. This CDR3 reads CASSDSSEVSYNEQFF. In DNA, the CDR3 is TGTGCCAGCAGCGACTCTTCGGAGGTGTCCTACAATGAGCAGTTCTTC.